This entry concerns a single TCR beta chain. There were only Caucasian adults among the donors, and all lived in Nashville, Tennessee. Replicate PCRs from sorted subsets contained roughly 190 ng DNA, which is roughly 30,000 T cell genomes. Generated by immunoSEQ multiplex PCR, the TCRdb table keeps only in-frame clones and is missing some. The sample yields around 1.1 million clones, about 80% seen once. The V gene's germline CDR1 is SQVTM and CDR2 ANQGSEA. V was clipped by 3 bases and J by 4 bases, with 14 bases between them. This CDR3 comprises 14 residues. The sample is drawn from a study of shared clonotypes between healthy human individuals. Overall study: The donor pool was made up of a couple of women and a few men aged 18 to 49.

The source is a young man in good health. Some clones in this sample may be carry-over from other donors' samples. The rearrangement uses TRBV29-1 and TRBJ2-3, with D possibly TRBD2 on 6 matching bases. The sequenced sample was memory CD4+ T cells from PBMCs. As for subset: CD45RA-negative fraction. The DNA of the CDR3 is TGCAGCGTTGAGGGCGGGATTGGTGCAGATACGCAGTATTTT. Translation: CSVEGGIGADTQYF.